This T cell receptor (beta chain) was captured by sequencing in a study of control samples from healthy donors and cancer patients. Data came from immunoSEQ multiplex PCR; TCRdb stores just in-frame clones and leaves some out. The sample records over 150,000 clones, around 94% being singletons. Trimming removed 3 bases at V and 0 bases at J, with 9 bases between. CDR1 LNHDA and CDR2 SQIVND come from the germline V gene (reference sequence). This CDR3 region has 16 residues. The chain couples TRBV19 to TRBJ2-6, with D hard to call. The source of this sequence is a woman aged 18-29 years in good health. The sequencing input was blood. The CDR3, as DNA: TGTGCCAGTAGTATTGCGGCAGCCTCTGGGGCCAACGTCCTGACTTTC. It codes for CASSIAAASGANVLTF.